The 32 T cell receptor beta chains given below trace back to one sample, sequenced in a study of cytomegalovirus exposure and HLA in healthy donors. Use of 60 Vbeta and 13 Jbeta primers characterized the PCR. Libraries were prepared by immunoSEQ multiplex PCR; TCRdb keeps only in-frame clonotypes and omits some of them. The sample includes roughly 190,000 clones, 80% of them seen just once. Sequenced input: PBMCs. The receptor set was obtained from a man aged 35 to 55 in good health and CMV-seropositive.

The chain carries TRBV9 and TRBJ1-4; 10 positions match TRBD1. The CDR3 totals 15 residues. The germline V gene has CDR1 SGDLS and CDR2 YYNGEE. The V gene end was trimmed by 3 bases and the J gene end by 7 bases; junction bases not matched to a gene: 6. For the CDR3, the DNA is TGTGCCAGCAGCGCGACAGGGGGCGCGTCTGAAAAACTGTTTTTT. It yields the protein CASSATGGASEKLFF.

DNA for the CDR3: TGTGCCAGCAGTTTAGACAGGGGAGGCTCCCTTAATCAGCCCCAGCATTTT. Protein sequence: CASSLDRGGSLNQPQHF. The chain uses TRBV28 and TRBJ1-5, with 8 bases aligning to TRBD1. V lost 2 bases to trimming and J lost 4 bases; unmatched junction nucleotides: 10. The CDR3 extends over 17 amino acids. Germline assignment: CDR1 MDHEN and CDR2 SYDVKM.

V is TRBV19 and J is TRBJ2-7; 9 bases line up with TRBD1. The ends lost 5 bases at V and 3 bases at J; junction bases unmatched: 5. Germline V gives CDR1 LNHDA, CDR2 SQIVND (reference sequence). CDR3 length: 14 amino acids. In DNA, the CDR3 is TGTGCCAGTAGTTGGCGGACAGGGGACTACGAGCAGTACTTC. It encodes CASSWRTGDYEQYF.

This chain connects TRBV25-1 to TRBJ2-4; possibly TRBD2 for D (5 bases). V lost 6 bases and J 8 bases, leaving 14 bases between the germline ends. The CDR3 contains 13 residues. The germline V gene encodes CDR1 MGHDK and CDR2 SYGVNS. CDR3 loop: CASSGPNGDIQYF. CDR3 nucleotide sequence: TGTGCCAGCAGCGGGCCGAACGGGGACATTCAGTACTTC.

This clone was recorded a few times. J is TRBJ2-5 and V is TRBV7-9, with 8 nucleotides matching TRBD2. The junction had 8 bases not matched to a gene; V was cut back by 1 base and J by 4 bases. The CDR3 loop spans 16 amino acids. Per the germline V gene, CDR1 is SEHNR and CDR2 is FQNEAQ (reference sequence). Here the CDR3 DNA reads TGTGCCAGCAGCTTAGGGGCCGGAGGGACTAGAGAGACCCAGTACTTC. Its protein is CASSLGAGGTRETQYF.

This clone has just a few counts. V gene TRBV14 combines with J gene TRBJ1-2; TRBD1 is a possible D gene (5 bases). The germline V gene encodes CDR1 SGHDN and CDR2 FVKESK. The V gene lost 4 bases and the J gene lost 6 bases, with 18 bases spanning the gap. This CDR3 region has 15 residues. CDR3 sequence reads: CASSRGGVSVHGYTF. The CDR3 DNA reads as TGTGCCAGCAGCCGGGGGGGAGTCTCGGTCCATGGCTACACCTTC.

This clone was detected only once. The CDR3 loop is CSVASGGDEKLFF. The CDR3 region has the DNA TGCAGCGTTGCAAGCGGGGGCGATGAAAAACTGTTTTTT. The chain combines TRBV29-1 with TRBJ1-4, with D perhaps matching TRBD1 (6 bases). V lost 4 bases, J lost 6 bases, and 12 bases lay in between. This CDR3 is built from 13 residues. From germline, CDR1 is SQVTM and CDR2 ANQGSEA. Based on the CDR3 plus reference TRBV29-1 and TRBJ1-4, the full variable domain is SAVISQKPSRDICQRGTSLTIQCQVDSQVTMMFWYRQQPGQSLTLIATANQGSEATYESGFVIDKFPISRPNLTFSTLTVSNMSPEDSSIYLCSVASGGDEKLFFGSGTQLSVL.

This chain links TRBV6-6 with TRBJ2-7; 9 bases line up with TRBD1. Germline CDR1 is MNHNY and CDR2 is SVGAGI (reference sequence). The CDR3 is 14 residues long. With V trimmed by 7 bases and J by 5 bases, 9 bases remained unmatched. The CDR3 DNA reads TGTGCCAGCACCGCCGGGACAGGGATTCACGAGCAGTACTTC. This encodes CASTAGTGIHEQYF.

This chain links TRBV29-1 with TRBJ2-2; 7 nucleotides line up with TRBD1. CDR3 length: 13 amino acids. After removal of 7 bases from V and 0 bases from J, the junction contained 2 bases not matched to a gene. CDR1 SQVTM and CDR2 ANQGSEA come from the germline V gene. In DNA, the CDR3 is TGCAGCGGAGGGGGCACGAACACCGGGGAGCTGTTTTTT. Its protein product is CSGGGTNTGELFF.

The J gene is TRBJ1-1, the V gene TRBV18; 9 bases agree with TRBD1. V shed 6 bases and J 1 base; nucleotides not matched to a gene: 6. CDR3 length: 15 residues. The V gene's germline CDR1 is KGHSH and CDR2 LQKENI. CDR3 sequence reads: CASSFGTGPNTEAFF. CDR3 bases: TGTGCCAGCTCCTTTGGGACAGGGCCGAACACTGAAGCTTTCTTT.

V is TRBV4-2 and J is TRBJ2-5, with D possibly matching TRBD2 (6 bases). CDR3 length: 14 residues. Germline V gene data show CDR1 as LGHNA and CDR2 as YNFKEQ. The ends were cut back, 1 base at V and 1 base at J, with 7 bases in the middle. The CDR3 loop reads CASSQAGVQETQYF. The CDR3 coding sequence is TGTGCCAGCAGCCAAGCGGGGGTCCAAGAGACCCAGTACTTC.

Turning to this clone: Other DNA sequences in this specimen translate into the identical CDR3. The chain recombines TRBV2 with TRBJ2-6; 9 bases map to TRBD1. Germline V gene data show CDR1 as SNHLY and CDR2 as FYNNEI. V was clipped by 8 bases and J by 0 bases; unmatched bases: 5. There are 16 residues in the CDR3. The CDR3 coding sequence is TGTGCCAGCTCGGGACAGGGATCCTCTGGGGCCAACGTCCTGACTTTC. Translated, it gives CASSGQGSSGANVLTF.

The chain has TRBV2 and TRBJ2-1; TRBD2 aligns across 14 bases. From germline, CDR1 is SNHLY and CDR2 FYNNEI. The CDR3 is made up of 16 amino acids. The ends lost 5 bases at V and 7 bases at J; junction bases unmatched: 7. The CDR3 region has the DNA TGTGCCAGCAGTCCGACTAGCGGGGGGGTTCGGAATGAGCAGTTCTTC. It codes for CASSPTSGGVRNEQFF.

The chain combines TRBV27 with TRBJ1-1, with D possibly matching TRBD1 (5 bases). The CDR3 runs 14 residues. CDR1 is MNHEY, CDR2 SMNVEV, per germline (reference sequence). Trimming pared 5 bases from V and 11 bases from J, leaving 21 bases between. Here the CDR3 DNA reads TGTGCCAGCAGTCTGGCGGGGCGCTCCCGAGTGGCTTTCTTT. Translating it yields CASSLAGRSRVAFF.

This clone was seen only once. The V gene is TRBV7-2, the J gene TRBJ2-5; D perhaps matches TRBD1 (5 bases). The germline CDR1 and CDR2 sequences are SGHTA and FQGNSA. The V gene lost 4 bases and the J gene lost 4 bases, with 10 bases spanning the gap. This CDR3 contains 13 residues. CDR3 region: CASSSRVGETQYF. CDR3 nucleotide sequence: TGTGCCAGCAGCTCCAGGGTGGGAGAGACCCAGTACTTC.

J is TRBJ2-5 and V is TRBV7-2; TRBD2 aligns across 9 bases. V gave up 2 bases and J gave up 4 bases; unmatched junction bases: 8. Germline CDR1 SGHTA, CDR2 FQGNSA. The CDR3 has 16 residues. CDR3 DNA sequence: TGTGCCAGCAGCTTATCCGCGGGGGGGCCGCGAGAGACCCAGTACTTC. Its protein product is CASSLSAGGPRETQYF.

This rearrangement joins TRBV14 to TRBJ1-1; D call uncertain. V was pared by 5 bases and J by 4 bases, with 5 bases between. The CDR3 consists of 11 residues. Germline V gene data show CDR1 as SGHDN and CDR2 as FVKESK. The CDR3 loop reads CASSFSTEAFF. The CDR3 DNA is TGTGCCAGCAGCTTCAGCACTGAAGCTTTCTTT.

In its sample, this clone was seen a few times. The CDR3, as DNA: TGTGCCAGCAGCTTAAGTCCCGCTTGGGGGGAGGAGACCCAGTACTTC. This gives the protein CASSLSPAWGEETQYF. This rearrangement joins TRBV7-6 to TRBJ2-5, with D tentatively TRBD2 (6 bases). Trimming stripped 2 bases from V and 5 bases from J, with 18 bases between. In germline, CDR1 is SGHVS, CDR2 FNYEAQ. This CDR3 region has 16 residues.

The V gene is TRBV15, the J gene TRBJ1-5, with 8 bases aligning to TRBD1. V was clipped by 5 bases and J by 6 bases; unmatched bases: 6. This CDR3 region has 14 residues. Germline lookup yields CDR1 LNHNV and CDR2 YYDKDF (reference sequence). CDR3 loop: CATSLPGGRQPQHF. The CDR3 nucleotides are TGTGCCACCAGCTTGCCAGGGGGCCGTCAGCCCCAGCATTTT.

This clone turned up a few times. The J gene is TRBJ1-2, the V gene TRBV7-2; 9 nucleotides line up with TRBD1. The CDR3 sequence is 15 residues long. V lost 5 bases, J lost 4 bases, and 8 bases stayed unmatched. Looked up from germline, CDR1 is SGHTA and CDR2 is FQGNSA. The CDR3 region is CASSRGQGSGYGYTF. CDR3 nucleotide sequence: TGTGCCAGCAGCCGAGGACAGGGGTCCGGCTATGGCTACACCTTC.

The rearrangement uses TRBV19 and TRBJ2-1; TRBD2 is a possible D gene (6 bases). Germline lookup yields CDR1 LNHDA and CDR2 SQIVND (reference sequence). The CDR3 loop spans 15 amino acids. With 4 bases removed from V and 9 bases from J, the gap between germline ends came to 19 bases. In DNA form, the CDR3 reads TGTGCCAGTAGTAAGACAGCGGGCCCCCGAATTGAGCAGTTCTTC. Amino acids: CASSKTAGPRIEQFF.

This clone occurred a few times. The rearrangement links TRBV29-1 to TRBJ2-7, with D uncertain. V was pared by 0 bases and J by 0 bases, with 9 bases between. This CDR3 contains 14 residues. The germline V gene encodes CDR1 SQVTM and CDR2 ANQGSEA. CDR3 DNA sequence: TGCAGCGTTGAAGATGTTAGAAACTCCTACGAGCAGTACTTC. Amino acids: CSVEDVRNSYEQYF.

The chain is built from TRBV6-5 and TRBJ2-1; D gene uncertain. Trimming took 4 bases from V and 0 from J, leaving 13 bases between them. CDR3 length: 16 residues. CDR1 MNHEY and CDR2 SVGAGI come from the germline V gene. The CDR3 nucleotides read TGTGCCAGCAGTTCTAAGAGAGCTAACTCCTACAATGAGCAGTTCTTC. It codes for CASSSKRANSYNEQFF.

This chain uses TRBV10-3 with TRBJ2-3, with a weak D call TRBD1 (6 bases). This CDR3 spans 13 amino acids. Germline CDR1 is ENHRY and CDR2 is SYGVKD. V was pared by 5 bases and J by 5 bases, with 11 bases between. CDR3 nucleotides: TGTGCCATCAGTAACCTACAGGGAGATACGCAGTATTTT. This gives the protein CAISNLQGDTQYF.

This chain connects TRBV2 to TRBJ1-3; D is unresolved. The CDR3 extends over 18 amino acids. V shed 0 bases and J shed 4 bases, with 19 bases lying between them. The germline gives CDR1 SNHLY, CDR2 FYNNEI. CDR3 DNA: TGTGCCAGCAGTGAAGCGGAACTGGGCAGTCAGTGGGGAAACACCATATATTTT. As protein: CASSEAELGSQWGNTIYF. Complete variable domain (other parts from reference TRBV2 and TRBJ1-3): EPEVTQTPSHQVTQMGQEVILRCVPISNHLYFYWYRQILGQKVEFLVSFYNNEISEKSEIFDDQFSVERPDGSNFTLKIRSTKLEDSAMYFCASSEAELGSQWGNTIYFGEGSWLTVV.

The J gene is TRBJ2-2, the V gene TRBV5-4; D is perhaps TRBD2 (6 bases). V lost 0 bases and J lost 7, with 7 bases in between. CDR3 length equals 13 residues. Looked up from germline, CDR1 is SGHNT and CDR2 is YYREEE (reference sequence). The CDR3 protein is CASSLVGGGELFF. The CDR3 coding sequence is TGTGCCAGCAGCTTGGTCGGGGGCGGGGAGCTGTTTTTT.

The CDR3 protein is CASSLGLAESSYEQYF. For the CDR3, the DNA is TGTGCCAGCAGCTTGGGACTAGCAGAGAGCTCCTACGAGCAGTACTTC. The chain couples TRBV7-8 to TRBJ2-5; 9 bases fit TRBD2. The J call is uncertain, as TRBJ2-7 better fits the DNA end. Germline V gene data show CDR1 as SGHVS and CDR2 as FQNEAQ. The CDR3 is 16 amino acids.

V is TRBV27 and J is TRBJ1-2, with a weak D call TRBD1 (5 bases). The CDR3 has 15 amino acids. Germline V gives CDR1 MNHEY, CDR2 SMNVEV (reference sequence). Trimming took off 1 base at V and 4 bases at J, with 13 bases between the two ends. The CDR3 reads CASSLWGRGSYGYTF. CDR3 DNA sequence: TGTGCCAGCAGTTTATGGGGGAGGGGTTCCTATGGCTACACCTTC.

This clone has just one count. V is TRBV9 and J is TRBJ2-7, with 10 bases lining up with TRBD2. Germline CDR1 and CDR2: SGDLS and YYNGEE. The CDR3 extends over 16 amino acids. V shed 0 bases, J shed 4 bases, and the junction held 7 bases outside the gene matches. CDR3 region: CASSVGQSAGGYEQYF. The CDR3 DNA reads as TGTGCCAGCAGCGTAGGGCAGTCAGCGGGGGGGTACGAGCAGTACTTC.

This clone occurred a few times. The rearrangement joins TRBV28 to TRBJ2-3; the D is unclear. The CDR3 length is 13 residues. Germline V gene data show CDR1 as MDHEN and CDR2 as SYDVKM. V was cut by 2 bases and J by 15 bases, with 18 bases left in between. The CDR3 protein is CASSLGVAALAYF. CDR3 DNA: TGTGCCAGCAGTTTAGGAGTAGCAGCCCTTGCTTATTTT.

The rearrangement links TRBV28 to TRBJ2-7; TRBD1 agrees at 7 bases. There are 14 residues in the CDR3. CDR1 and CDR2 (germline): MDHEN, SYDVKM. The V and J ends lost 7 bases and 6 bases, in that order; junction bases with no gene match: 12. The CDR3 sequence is CASIGGQVRREQYF. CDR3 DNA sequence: TGTGCCAGCATCGGAGGACAGGTTAGGCGCGAGCAGTACTTC.

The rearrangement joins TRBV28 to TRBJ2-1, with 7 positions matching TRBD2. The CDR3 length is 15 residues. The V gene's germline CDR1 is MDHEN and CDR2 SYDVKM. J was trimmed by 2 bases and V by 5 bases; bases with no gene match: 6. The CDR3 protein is CASSGQSGAYNEQFF. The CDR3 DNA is TGTGCCAGCAGTGGCCAGAGCGGGGCCTACAATGAGCAGTTCTTC.